Listed here are 17 T cell receptor beta chains from one sample, sequenced in a study of OX40 agonist ivuxolimab in advanced cancers. The library was produced with the immunoSEQ multiplex PCR assay. In its TCRdb copy, this immuneACCESS table keeps in-frame sequences only and misses some clones. Where compared with another copy, unresolved V genes explain less than half of these, and the others have no known cause. This sample lists some 60,000 clones; around 86% were detected once. The leading ten clones occupy around 3.7% of the sample. Sequenced here: CD4+ or CD8+ T cells sorted from blood, sampled in a trial of the OX40 agonist ivuxolimab. Source of these receptors: an adult with an advanced solid tumor such as melanoma, head and neck, liver or kidney cancer.

The DNA for the CDR3 is TGTGCCAGCAGTCTAAGTTCCGGGAGCCGTAAAATACTTAATTCTGGAAACACCATATATTTT. Amino acids: CASSLSSGSRKILNSGNTIYF. The J gene is TRBJ1-3, the V gene TRBV27; no reliable D call. V was shortened by 5 bases and J by 1 base, with 30 bases between the two germline ends. The CDR3 spans 21 residues. Looked up from germline, CDR1 is MNHEY and CDR2 is SMNVEV (reference sequence).

In its sample, this clone was seen once. The chain is built from TRBV28 and TRBJ1-5; 7 nucleotides agree with TRBD1. V shed 4 bases and J 5 bases; nucleotides not matched to a gene: 8. Germline values: CDR1 MDHEN, CDR2 SYDVKM. The CDR3 consists of 15 residues. The CDR3 region has the DNA TGTGCCAGCAGTTCCCGGGACAGACTCTATCAGCCCCAGCATTTT. It specifies CASSSRDRLYQPQHF.

The J gene is TRBJ2-1, the V gene TRBV4-3; D unresolved. The V gene's germline CDR1 is LGHNA and CDR2 YSLEER. V was pared by 1 base and J by 4 bases, with 5 bases between. The CDR3 extends over 13 amino acids. The CDR3 region is CASSQGLYNEQFF. The CDR3 nucleotides read TGCGCCAGCAGCCAAGGACTTTACAATGAGCAGTTCTTC.

V and J are TRBV18 and TRBJ1-3; perhaps TRBD1 as D (6 bases). This CDR3 is 15 amino acids long. Germline V CDR1 and CDR2: KGHSH, LQKENI. Trimming pared 5 bases from V and 0 bases from J, leaving 11 bases between. CDR3 sequence reads: CASSLDSLSGNTIYF. The CDR3 bases are TGTGCCAGCTCATTGGACAGTCTCTCTGGAAACACCATATATTTT.

The chain employs TRBV7-6 and TRBJ1-5; D not resolved. V lost 1 base and J 3 bases, leaving 10 bases between the germline ends. CDR3 length: 15 amino acids. Germline CDR1 reads SGHVS; CDR2 reads FNYEAQ. CDR3 sequence: CASSLGAGFNQPQHF. The CDR3 DNA reads TGTGCCAGCAGCTTAGGTGCAGGTTTCAATCAGCCCCAGCATTTT.

The J gene is TRBJ1-2, the V gene TRBV11-2; maybe TRBD1 (6 bases). Germline lookup yields CDR1 SGHAT and CDR2 FQNNGV. CDR3 length: 15 residues. The V and J ends lost 0 bases and 3 bases respectively, with 11 bases between them. The CDR3 nucleotides read TGTGCCAGCAGCTTAGATCTACAGGGTTACTATGGCTACACCTTC. It yields the protein CASSLDLQGYYGYTF.

DNA for the CDR3: TGTGCCAGCAGCTTAATCGGGGATACTGAAAAACTGTTTTTT. Encoded protein: CASSLIGDTEKLFF. The chain combines TRBV5-4 with TRBJ1-4; D remains ambiguous. V was cut by 2 bases and J by 7 bases, with 12 bases left in between. The length of the CDR3 is 14 residues. CDR1 is SGHNT and CDR2 is YYREEE in the germline V gene (reference sequence). Full variable domain (rest looked up from reference TRBV5-4 and TRBJ1-4): ETGVTQSPTHLIKTRGQQVTLRCSSQSGHNTVSWYQQALGQGPQFIFQYYREEENGRGNFPPRFSGLQFPNYSSELNVNALELDDSALYLCASSLIGDTEKLFFGSGTQLSVL.

This chain links TRBV6-6 with TRBJ1-4, with 8 bases matching TRBD1. V lost 4 bases, J lost 5 bases, and 6 bases stayed unmatched. Looked up from germline, CDR1 is MNHNY and CDR2 is SVGAGI (reference sequence). The CDR3 is made up of 15 amino acids. Here the CDR3 DNA reads TGTGCCAGCAGTTCGCAGGGGGCAAGGAATGAAAAACTGTTTTTT. Amino acids: CASSSQGARNEKLFF.

DNA for the CDR3: TGTGCCAGCAGCTTAGACAGGGATCCCTACAATGAGCAGTTCTTC. This encodes CASSLDRDPYNEQFF. The rearrangement links TRBV7-7 to TRBJ2-1; tentatively, D is TRBD1 (6 bases). V lost 1 base and J 2 bases, leaving 9 bases between the germline ends. This CDR3 has 15 residues. Looked up from germline, CDR1 is SSHAT and CDR2 is FNYEAQ (reference sequence).

This chain uses TRBV11-1 with TRBJ1-6; TRBD1 matches 9 bases. Germline CDR1 SGHAT, CDR2 FQDESV (reference sequence). V shed 4 bases, J shed 7 bases, and the junction held 5 bases outside the gene matches. The CDR3 consists of 15 residues. DNA for the CDR3: TGTGCCAGCAGCTACCGACAGGGGGGGAATTCACCCCTCCACTTT. Its protein is CASSYRQGGNSPLHF. Full variable domain (outside the CDR3, taken from reference TRBV11-1 and TRBJ1-6): EAEVAQSPRYKITEKSQAVAFWCDPISGHATLYWYRQILGQGPELLVQFQDESVVDDSQLPKDRFSAERLKGVDSTLKIQPAELGDSAMYLCASSYRQGGNSPLHFGNGTRLTVT.

V and J are TRBV7-2 and TRBJ2-5; TRBD1 aligns across 10 bases. J was trimmed by 3 bases and V by 2 bases; bases with no gene match: 12. From germline, CDR1 is SGHTA and CDR2 FQGNSA. The CDR3 length is 18 residues. CDR3 sequence (DNA): TGTGCCAGCAGCTTAAAGGCCACCGGGACAGGGGCGGAAGAGACCCAGTACTTC. Protein sequence: CASSLKATGTGAEETQYF.

This clone has just one count. The CDR3: CASSLEPTDTQYF. The CDR3 DNA reads TGTGCCAGCAGCTTAGAGCCCACAGATACGCAGTATTTT. The genes are TRBV7-2 and TRBJ2-3; D ambiguous. The V end lost 1 base, the J end lost 2 bases, and 4 bases lay between the germline ends. CDR1 SGHTA and CDR2 FQGNSA come from the germline V gene. The CDR3 is 13 residues long.

The V gene is TRBV5-5, the J gene TRBJ2-2; D might be TRBD1 (5 bases). The CDR3 runs 15 residues. Germline V CDR1 and CDR2: SGHKS, YYEKEE (reference sequence). Deletions cut 6 bases from V and 5 bases from J, with 17 bases between. CDR3 in amino acids: CASTTGRVGTGELFF. In DNA, the CDR3 is TGTGCCAGCACCACAGGAAGGGTTGGGACCGGGGAGCTGTTTTTT.

J is TRBJ2-5 and V is TRBV9; TRBD2 might be the D (5 bases). V gave up 2 bases and J gave up 5 bases, with 13 bases separating them. Germline CDR1 reads SGDLS; CDR2 reads YYNGEE. This CDR3 comprises 14 residues. CDR3 nucleotides: TGTGCCAGCAGCGTCCTTCCTAGCCGCGAGACCCAGTACTTC. Translated: CASSVLPSRETQYF.

V gene TRBV5-4 combines with J gene TRBJ2-7, with D perhaps TRBD1 (6 bases). The CDR3 covers 14 residues. CDR1 SGHNT and CDR2 YYREEE come from the germline V gene (reference sequence). V was shortened by 0 bases and J by 6 bases, with 13 bases between the two germline ends. The CDR3 DNA reads as TGTGCCAGCAGCTTGGGGGGGACCAGGGGCGAGCAGTACTTC. Amino acids: CASSLGGTRGEQYF.

The chain combines TRBV6-5 with TRBJ2-7, with TRBD2 as a possible D gene (6 bases). CDR1 and CDR2 from the germline V gene are MNHEY and SVGAGI. Trimming took 6 bases from V and 4 from J, leaving 13 bases between them. CDR3 length equals 13 residues. CDR3 in DNA: TGTGCCAGCAGCGGCACCGGGGGTTACGAGCAGTACTTC. Residues: CASSGTGGYEQYF.

This clone showed up just once. The V and J genes are TRBV6-5 and TRBJ1-6; D may be TRBD1 (5 bases). The CDR3 spans 15 residues. Germline CDR1 and CDR2: MNHEY and SVGAGI. The V and J ends lost 10 bases and 10 bases respectively, with 23 bases between them. The CDR3: CATYPGSAGGSPLHF. In nucleotides, the CDR3 is TGTGCCACCTACCCAGGAAGTGCGGGGGGATCACCCCTCCACTTT.